The text below deals with one TCR beta chain. The V and J ends lost 5 bases and 0 bases, in that order; junction bases with no gene match: 3. Germline V gene lookup returns CDR1 MNHEY and CDR2 SVGAGI. The CDR3 totals 15 residues. The data are from a study of blood T cell repertoires in COVID-19. Method: immunoSEQ multiplex PCR; TCRdb's copy keeps in-frame clones and lacks some. The sample holds 150,000 to 170,000 clones, about 88% seen once. The chain recombines TRBV6-5 with TRBJ2-1; the match to TRBD1 covers 8 bases. The source is a man aged 50 to 59 who had recovered from COVID-19. Sequencing input: PBMCs or T cells enriched from blood (not recorded which). The CDR3 DNA is TGTGCCAGCAGTACCACAGGGGGCTCCTACAATGAGCAGTTCTTC. Translation gives CASSTTGGSYNEQFF.